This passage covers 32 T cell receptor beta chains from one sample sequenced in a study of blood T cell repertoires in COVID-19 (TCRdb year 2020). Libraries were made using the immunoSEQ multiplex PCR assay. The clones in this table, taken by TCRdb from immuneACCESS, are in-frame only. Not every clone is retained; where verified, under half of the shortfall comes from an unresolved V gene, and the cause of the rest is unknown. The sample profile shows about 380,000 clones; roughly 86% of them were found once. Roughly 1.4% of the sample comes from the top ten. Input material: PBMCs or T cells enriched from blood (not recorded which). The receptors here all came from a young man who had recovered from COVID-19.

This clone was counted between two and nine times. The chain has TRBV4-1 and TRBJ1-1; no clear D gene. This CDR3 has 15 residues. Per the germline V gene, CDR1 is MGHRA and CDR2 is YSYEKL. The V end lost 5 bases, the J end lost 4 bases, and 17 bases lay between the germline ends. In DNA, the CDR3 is TGCGCCAGCAGCTTAATAACTGTCCGGGGCACTGAAGCTTTCTTT. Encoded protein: CASSLITVRGTEAFF.

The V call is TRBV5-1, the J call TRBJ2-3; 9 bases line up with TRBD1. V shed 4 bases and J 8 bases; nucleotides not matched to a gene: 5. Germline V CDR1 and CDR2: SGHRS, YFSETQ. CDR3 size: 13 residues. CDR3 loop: CASSAWTGATQYF. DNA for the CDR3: TGCGCCAGCAGCGCCTGGACAGGGGCTACGCAGTATTTT.

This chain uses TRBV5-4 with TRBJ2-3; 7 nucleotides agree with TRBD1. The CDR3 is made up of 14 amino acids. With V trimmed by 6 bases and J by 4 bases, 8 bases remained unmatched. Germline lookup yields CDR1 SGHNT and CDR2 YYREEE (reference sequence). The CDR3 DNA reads TGTGCCAGCACCGACAGGGAATTGTCAGATACGCAGTATTTT. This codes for CASTDRELSDTQYF.

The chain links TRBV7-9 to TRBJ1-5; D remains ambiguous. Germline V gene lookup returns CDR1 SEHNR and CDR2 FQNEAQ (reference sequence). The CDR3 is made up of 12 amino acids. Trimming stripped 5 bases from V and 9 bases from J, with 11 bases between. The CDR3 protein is CASSHESGPQHF. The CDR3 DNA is TGTGCCAGCAGCCATGAGTCCGGGCCCCAGCATTTT.

The CDR3 sequence is CASSLGSTDTQYF. Here the CDR3 DNA reads TGTGCCAGCAGCTTAGGTTCTACAGATACGCAGTATTTT. The chain is built from TRBV7-9 and TRBJ2-3, with D hard to call. Germline lookup yields CDR1 SEHNR and CDR2 FQNEAQ (reference sequence). V lost 1 base, J lost 3 bases, and 5 bases lay in between. The CDR3 loop spans 13 amino acids.

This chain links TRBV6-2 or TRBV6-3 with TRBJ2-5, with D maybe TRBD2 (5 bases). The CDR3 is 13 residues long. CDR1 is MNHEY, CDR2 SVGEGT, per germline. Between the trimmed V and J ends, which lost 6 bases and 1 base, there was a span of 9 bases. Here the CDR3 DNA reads TGTGCCAGCAGCTTGGACTTCCAAGAGACCCAGTACTTC. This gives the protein CASSLDFQETQYF.

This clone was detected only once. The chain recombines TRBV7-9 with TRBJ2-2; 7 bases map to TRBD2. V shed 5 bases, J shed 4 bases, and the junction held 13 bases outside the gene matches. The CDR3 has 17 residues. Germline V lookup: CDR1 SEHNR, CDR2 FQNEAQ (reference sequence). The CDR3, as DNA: TGTGCCAGCAGCCTTTCCGGGCGGGGGTTGAGCACCGGGGAGCTGTTTTTT. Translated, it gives CASSLSGRGLSTGELFF.

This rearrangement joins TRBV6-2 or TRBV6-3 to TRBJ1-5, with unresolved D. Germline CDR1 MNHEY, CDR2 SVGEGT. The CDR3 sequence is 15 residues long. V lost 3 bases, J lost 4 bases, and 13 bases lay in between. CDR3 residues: CASSYSWSMNQPQHF. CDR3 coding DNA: TGTGCCAGCAGTTATTCCTGGAGCATGAATCAGCCCCAGCATTTT.

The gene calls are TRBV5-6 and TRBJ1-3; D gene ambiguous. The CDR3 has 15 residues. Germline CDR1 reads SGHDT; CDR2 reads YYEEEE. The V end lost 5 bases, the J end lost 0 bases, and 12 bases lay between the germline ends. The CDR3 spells CASRARGLSGNTIYF. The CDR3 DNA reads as TGTGCCAGCAGGGCCCGCGGGCTCTCTGGAAACACCATATATTTT.

The CDR3 bases are TGTGCCAGCAGACAGACAGCCTCCTACGAGCAGTACTTC. It specifies CASRQTASYEQYF. This chain joins TRBV2 and TRBJ2-7; possible D gene TRBD1, 5 bases. Trimming removed 6 bases at V and 0 bases at J, with 9 bases between. Per germline, CDR1 SNHLY and CDR2 FYNNEI. There are 13 residues in the CDR3.

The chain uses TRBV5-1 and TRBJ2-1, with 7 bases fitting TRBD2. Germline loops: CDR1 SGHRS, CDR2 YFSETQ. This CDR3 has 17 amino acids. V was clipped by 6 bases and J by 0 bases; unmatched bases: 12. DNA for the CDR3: TGCGCCAGCAACAGCGGGATACTACAAAGCTCCTACAATGAGCAGTTCTTC. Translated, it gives CASNSGILQSSYNEQFF.

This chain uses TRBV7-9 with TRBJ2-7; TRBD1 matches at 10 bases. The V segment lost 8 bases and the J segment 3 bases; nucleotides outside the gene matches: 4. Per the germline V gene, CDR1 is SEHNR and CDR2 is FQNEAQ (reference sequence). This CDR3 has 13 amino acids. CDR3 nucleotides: TGTGCCAGCCTCGGGACAGGGGACTACGAGCAGTACTTC. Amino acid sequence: CASLGTGDYEQYF.

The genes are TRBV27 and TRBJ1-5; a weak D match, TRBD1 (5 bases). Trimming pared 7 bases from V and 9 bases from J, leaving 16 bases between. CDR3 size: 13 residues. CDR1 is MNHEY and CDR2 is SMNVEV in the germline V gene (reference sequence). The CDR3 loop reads CASNAAGQGPQHF. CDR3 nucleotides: TGTGCCAGCAACGCCGCTGGTCAGGGGCCCCAGCATTTT.

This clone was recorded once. The CDR3 DNA sequence: TGTGCCAGCAGTTTAGAGTACTCCTATAATTCACCCCTCCACTTT. It specifies CASSLEYSYNSPLHF. The chain has TRBV27 and TRBJ1-6; no definite D call. The CDR3 loop spans 15 amino acids. Germline V gives CDR1 MNHEY, CDR2 SMNVEV (reference sequence). Trimming took off 2 bases at V and 0 bases at J, with 5 bases between the two ends.

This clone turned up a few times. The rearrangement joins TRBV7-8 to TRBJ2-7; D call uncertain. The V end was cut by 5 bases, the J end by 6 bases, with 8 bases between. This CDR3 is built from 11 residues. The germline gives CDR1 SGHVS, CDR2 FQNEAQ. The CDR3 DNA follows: TGTGCCAGCAGCGTAGGGCCCGAGCAGTACTTC. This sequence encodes CASSVGPEQYF.

The CDR3 is CASSYRRGSTDTQYF. The CDR3 DNA is TGTGCCAGCAGTTATCGGCGGGGATCCACAGATACGCAGTATTTT. The chain carries TRBV6-5 and TRBJ2-3, with D possibly matching TRBD2 (6 bases). The CDR3 has 15 residues. Trimming left V 3 bases short and J 2 bases short, with 12 bases between. Germline-derived CDR1 and CDR2 are MNHEY and SVGAGI.

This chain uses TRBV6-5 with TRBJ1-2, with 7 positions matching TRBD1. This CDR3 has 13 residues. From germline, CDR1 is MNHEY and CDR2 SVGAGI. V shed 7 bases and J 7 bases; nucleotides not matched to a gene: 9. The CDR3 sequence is CASTRQGRSGYTF. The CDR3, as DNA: TGTGCCAGCACCCGACAGGGTAGAAGTGGCTACACCTTC.

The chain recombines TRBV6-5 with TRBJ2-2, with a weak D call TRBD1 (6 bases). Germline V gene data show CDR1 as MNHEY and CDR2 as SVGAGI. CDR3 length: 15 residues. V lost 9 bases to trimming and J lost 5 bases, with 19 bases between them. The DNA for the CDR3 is TGTGCCAGTACTAACAGGGAGTTGCGGACCGGGGAGCTGTTTTTT. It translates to CASTNRELRTGELFF.

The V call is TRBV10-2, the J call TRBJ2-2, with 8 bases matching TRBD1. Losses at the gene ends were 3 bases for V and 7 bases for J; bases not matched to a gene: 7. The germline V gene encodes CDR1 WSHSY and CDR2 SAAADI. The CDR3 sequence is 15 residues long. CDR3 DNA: TGCGCCAGCAGTGACCGCGGACAGGGAAGCGGGGAGCTGTTTTTT. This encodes CASSDRGQGSGELFF.

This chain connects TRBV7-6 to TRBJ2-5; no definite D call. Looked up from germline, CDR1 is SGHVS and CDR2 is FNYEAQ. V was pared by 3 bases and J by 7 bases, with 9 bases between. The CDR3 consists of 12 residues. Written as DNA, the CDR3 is TGTGCCAGCAGCTTGGCCCTTGGGACCCAGTACTTC. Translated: CASSLALGTQYF.

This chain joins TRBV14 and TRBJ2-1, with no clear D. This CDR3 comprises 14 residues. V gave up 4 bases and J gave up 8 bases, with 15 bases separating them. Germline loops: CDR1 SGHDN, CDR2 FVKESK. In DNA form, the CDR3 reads TGTGCCAGCAGCCCCTTACCCACTATCGATGAGCAGTTCTTC. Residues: CASSPLPTIDEQFF. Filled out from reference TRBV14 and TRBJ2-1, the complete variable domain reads EAGVTQFPSHSVIEKGQTVTLRCDPISGHDNLYWYRRVMGKEIKFLLHFVKESKQDESGMPNNRFLAERTGGTYSTLKVQPAELEDSGVYFCASSPLPTIDEQFFGPGTRLTVL.

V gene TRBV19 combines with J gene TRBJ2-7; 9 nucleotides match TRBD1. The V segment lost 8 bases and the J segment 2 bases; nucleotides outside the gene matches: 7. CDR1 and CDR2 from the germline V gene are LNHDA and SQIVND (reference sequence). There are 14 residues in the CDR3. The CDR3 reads CASRRGQGPYEQYF. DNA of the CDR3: TGTGCCAGTCGTAGGGGACAGGGCCCCTACGAGCAGTACTTC.

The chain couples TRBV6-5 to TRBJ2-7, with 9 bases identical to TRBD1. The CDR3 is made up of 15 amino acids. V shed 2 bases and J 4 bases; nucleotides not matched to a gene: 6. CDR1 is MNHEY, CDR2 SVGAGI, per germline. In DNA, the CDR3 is TGTGCCAGCAGTTACCCCGGACAGGGGTTTTACGAGCAGTACTTC. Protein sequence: CASSYPGQGFYEQYF.

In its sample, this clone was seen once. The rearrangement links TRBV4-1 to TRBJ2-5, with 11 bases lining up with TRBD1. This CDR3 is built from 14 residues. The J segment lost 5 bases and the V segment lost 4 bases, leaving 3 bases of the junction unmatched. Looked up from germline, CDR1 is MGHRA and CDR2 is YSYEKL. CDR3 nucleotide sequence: TGCGCCAGCAGCCTCGGACAGGGGGCCGAGACCCAGTACTTC. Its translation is CASSLGQGAETQYF.

This CDR3 is CASSPSSGLYNEQFF. DNA of the CDR3: TGTGCCAGCAGCCCCTCTAGCGGGCTGTACAATGAGCAGTTCTTC. This chain uses TRBV3-1 (or the pseudogene TRBV3-2) with TRBJ2-1; 8 bases are shared with TRBD2. With V trimmed by 4 bases and J by 4 bases, 6 bases remained unmatched. Germline V lookup: CDR1 LGHDT, CDR2 YNNKEL (reference sequence). The CDR3 length is 15 residues.

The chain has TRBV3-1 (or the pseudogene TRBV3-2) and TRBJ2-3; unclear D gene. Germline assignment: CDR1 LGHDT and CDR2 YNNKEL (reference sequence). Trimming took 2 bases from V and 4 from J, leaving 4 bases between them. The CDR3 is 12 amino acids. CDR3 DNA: TGTGCCAGCAGCCAACGTCCAGATACGCAGTATTTT. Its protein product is CASSQRPDTQYF.

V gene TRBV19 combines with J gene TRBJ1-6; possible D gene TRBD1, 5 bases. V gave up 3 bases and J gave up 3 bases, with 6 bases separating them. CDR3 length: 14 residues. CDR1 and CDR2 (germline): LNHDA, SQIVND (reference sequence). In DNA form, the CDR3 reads TGTGCCAGTAGTATCACAGGCTATAATTCACCCCTCCACTTT. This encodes CASSITGYNSPLHF.

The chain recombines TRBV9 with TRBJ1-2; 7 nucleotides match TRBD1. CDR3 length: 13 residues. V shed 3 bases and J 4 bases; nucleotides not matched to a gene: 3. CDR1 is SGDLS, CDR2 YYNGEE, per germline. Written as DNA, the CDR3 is TGTGCCAGCAGCGATCGGGACAGCTATGGCTACACCTTC. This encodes CASSDRDSYGYTF.

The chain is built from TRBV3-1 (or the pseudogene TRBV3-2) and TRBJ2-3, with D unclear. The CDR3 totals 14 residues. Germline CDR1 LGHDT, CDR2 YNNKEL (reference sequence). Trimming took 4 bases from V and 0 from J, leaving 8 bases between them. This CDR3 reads CASSPGHSTDTQYF. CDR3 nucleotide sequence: TGTGCCAGCAGCCCCGGTCATAGCACAGATACGCAGTATTTT.

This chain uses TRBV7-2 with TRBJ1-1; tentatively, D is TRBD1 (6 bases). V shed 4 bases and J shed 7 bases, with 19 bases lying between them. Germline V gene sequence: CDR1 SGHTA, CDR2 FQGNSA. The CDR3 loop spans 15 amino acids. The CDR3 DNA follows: TGTGCCAGCAGCTCACTTACAGGGATGGATGGTGAAGCTTTCTTT. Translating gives CASSSLTGMDGEAFF. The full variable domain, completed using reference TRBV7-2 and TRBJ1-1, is GAGVSQSPSNKVTEKGKDVELRCDPISGHTALYWYRQSLGQGLEFLIYFQGNSAPDKSGLPSDRFSAERTGGSVSTLTIQRTQQEDSAVYLCASSSLTGMDGEAFFGQGTRLTVV.

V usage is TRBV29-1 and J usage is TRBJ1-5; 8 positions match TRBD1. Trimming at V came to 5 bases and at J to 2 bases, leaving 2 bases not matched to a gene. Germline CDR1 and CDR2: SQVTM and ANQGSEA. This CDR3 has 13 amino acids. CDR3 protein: CSVSGGGNQPQHF. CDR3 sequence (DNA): TGCAGCGTTTCAGGGGGCGGCAATCAGCCCCAGCATTTT.

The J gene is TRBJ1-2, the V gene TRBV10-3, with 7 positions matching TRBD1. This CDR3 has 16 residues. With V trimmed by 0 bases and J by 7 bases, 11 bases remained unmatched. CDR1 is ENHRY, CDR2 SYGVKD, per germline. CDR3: CAISESIPRGGGGYTF. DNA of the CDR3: TGTGCCATCAGTGAGTCTATCCCCCGAGGGGGCGGTGGCTACACCTTC.